Listed below are T cell receptor beta chains from one sample, sequenced in a study of quantifying T cell responses using KT2 cells. In TCRdb, the UMI-ligation and nested PCR reads were re-called with MiXCR into one record per CDR3 protein. This sample has some 33,000 distinct CDR3 sequences, with 10% found just once. The sample taken for sequencing was PBMCs spiked with cells of the T cell clone KT2. The receptors shown here come from a human donor. CDR3s include the opening cysteine and the closing phenylalanine or tryptophan. The D gene is left open where the match is weak. Part of the rows lack a size; the others show once, few, many or a class for expanded clones.

D	V	J	length	size	DNA	CDR3
TRBD1	TRBV15	TRBJ2-7	15	many	TGTGCCACCAGCAGAGGGACAGGGGGCTCCTACGAGCAGTACTTC	CATSRGTGGSYEQYF
TRBD2	TRBV5-1	TRBJ2-7	15	once	TGCGCCAGCAGCTTGGCCAGCGGGAGTATCGACGAGCAGTACTTC	CASSLASGSIDEQYF
.	TRBV20-1	TRBJ2-3	16	few	TGCAGTGCTAGTCATGGACAGTCCCCCCGCACAGATACGCAGTATTTT	CSASHGQSPRTDTQYF
.	TRBV11-3	TRBJ1-2	13	few	TGTGCCAGCAGCTTAGGGCCGAACTATGGCTACACCTTC	CASSLGPNYGYTF
TRBD2	TRBV11-1	TRBJ2-5	13	many	TGTGCCAGCAGCTTTCCGGGGGGAGAGACCCAGTACTTC	CASSFPGGETQYF
.	TRBV7-9	TRBJ1-2	12	many	TGTGCCAGCAATTCGGCTAACTATGGCTACACCTTC	CASNSANYGYTF
.	TRBV10-1	TRBJ2-7	15	.	TGCGCCAGCAGTGAGGGTCGGACCCCTTCCTACGAGCAGTACTTC	CASSEGRTPSYEQYF
.	TRBV5-1	TRBJ1-5	14	many	TGCGCCAGCAGCTTGGAGCACCCCAATCAGCCCCAGCATTTT	CASSLEHPNQPQHF
.	TRBV14	TRBJ1-4	15	.	TGTGCCAGCAGCCAAGATCAGGGGAGGAATGAAAAACTGTTTTTT	CASSQDQGRNEKLFF
TRBD1	TRBV7-3	TRBJ1-1	15	few	TGTGCCAGCAGCTCTCGACAGGGGTCGGGGACTGAAGCTTTCTTT	CASSSRQGSGTEAFF
.	TRBV20-1	TRBJ2-1	13	.	TGCAGTGTGAGGCGGGGACCCTACAATGAGCAGTTCTTC	CSVRRGPYNEQFF
.	TRBV7-2	TRBJ1-5	16	many	TGTGCCAGCAGCTTAGTTGGAGCCTCTGGGAATCAGCCCCAGCATTTT	CASSLVGASGNQPQHF
TRBD2	TRBV6-2/TRBV6-3	TRBJ2-7	16	.	TGTGCCAGCAGTTACGCTCTCCGGCTAGCGGGCCACGAGCAGTACTTC	CASSYALRLAGHEQYF
.	TRBV13	TRBJ2-6	15	few	TGTGCCACCCGGGACACCCGCTCTGGGGCCAACGTCCTGACTTTC	CATRDTRSGANVLTF
.	TRBV7-2	TRBJ1-4	16	many	TGTGCCAGCAGCTTACGCCAGAGCTCGGTCGGTTCAAAACTGTTTTTT	CASSLRQSSVGSKLFF
.	TRBV5-1	TRBJ1-2	15	many	TGCGCCAGCAGCTTGAATGATCAGCTGAACTATGGCTACACCTTC	CASSLNDQLNYGYTF
TRBD2	TRBV6-4	TRBJ2-1	14	few	TGTGCCAGCAGTGACTCCGGGACTAGCGGGGAGCAGTTCTTC	CASSDSGTSGEQFF
.	TRBV12-3/TRBV12-4	TRBJ1-1	14	few	TGTGCCAGCAGTTTAGAGGGGCGAGAAAGCGAAGCTTTCTTT	CASSLEGRESEAFF
TRBD1	TRBV24-1	TRBJ2-2	14	.	TGTGCCACCAGTGCAGGGGGCCTCACCGGGGAGCTGTTTTTT	CATSAGGLTGELFF
TRBD1	TRBV13	TRBJ1-1	14	many	TGTGCCAGCAGCTTTGGACAGGGGATCACTGAAGCTTTCTTT	CASSFGQGITEAFF
.	TRBV20-1	TRBJ1-1	13	.	TGCAGTGCTAGACAGGGCCCGAACACTGAAGCTTTCTTT	CSARQGPNTEAFF
TRBD1	TRBV11-2	TRBJ2-7	15	medium-sized	TGTGCCAGCAGCTCCGACAGGGGAGGAACCTACGAGCAGTACTTC	CASSSDRGGTYEQYF
.	TRBV5-6	TRBJ1-1	16	.	TGTGCCAGCAGCTGGGGGCCCGTCATAGGAGACACTGAAGCTTTCTTT	CASSWGPVIGDTEAFF
TRBD2	TRBV27	TRBJ2-7	16	many	TGTGCCAGCAGTTTACGGGGAGCGGGGGGGCATCACGAGCAGTACTTC	CASSLRGAGGHHEQYF
.	TRBV24-1	TRBJ2-2	15	.	TGTGCCACCAGTAGCACTACCCCGAACACCGGGGAGCTGTTTTTT	CATSSTTPNTGELFF
.	TRBV10-3	TRBJ2-7	17	many	TGTGCCATCAGCGAACGAAGGGCGCTAGCGTCTTCCTACGAGCAGTACTTC	CAISERRALASSYEQYF
TRBD1	TRBV6-2/TRBV6-3	TRBJ2-7	12	few	TGTGCCACGACAGGGGACTCCTACGAGCAGTACTTC	CATTGDSYEQYF
.	TRBV2	TRBJ2-1	13	.	TGTGCCAGCAGTGAAGTAAGGGATGGTGAGCAGTTCTTC	CASSEVRDGEQFF
TRBD2	TRBV10-3	TRBJ2-3	19	.	TGTGCCGTCAAACGGACTAGCGGGAGTTTTCTACCCTCGGGAGATACGCAGTATTTT	CAVKRTSGSFLPSGDTQYF
TRBD1	TRBV7-2	TRBJ2-1	14	few	TGTGCCAGCAGCTTACAGGGGGCAGTCAATGAGCAGTTCTTC	CASSLQGAVNEQFF
TRBD2	TRBV5-4	TRBJ2-3	15	.	TGTGCCAGCAGCTTAGATAGCGGGGGCACAGATACGCAGTATTTT	CASSLDSGGTDTQYF
TRBD1	TRBV29-1	TRBJ1-1	12	.	TGCAGCGTTTATACAGGGGCCTTTGTTGCTTTCTTT	CSVYTGAFVAFF
TRBD2	TRBV7-2	TRBJ2-5	14	few	TGTGCCAGCAGCACAGAGCGGGAGGGCCGGGCCCAGTACTTC	CASSTEREGRAQYF
.	TRBV11-2	TRBJ2-7	15	many	TGTGCCAGCAGCTTAGGGATAGAGCGGAACTACGAGCAGTACTTC	CASSLGIERNYEQYF
TRBD2	TRBV7-2	TRBJ2-3	16	.	TGTGCCAGCAGCCCGACTAGCCTCCCAGGCGCAGATACGCAGTATTTT	CASSPTSLPGADTQYF
.	TRBV12-3/TRBV12-4	TRBJ2-2	13	many	TGTGCCAGCAGCCTGATCTCCGGCGGGGAGCTGTTTTTT	CASSLISGGELFF
.	TRBV4-3	TRBJ2-7	16	few	TGCGCCAGCAGCCAAGATATGGCAGGGAATGCCCACGAGCAGTACTTC	CASSQDMAGNAHEQYF
.	TRBV7-2	TRBJ1-1	15	few	TGTGCCAGCAGCTTAAGGAGGGTGGGAAACACTGAAGCTTTCTTT	CASSLRRVGNTEAFF
.	TRBV18	TRBJ1-1	14	.	TGTGCCAGCTCACCCCGGGGTTCGAACACTGAAGCTTTCTTT	CASSPRGSNTEAFF
TRBD2	TRBV11-2	TRBJ2-3	12	many	TGTGCCAGCAGCCCAACTAGCGGGGGCAAGTATTTT	CASSPTSGGKYF
.	TRBV3-1	TRBJ1-2	14	few	TGTGCCAGCAGCCAAGGGACATTTAACTATGGCTACACCTTC	CASSQGTFNYGYTF
TRBD2	TRBV19	TRBJ2-7	14	.	TGTGCCAGTAGTGCGGGACTAGCGGCCTACGAGCAGTACTTC	CASSAGLAAYEQYF
TRBD2	TRBV20-1	TRBJ2-7	15	once	TGCAGTGCTAGGTCGCCTAGCGGACTTGTCTACGAGCAGTACTTC	CSARSPSGLVYEQYF
TRBD2	TRBV6-2/TRBV6-3	TRBJ2-7	15	few	TGTGCCAGCAGCCCGACTAGCGGGGGAGCCTACGAGCAGTACTTC	CASSPTSGGAYEQYF
.	TRBV4-3	TRBJ2-2	16	few	TGCGCCAGCAGCCAAGAGGTCGGGCCGAACACCGGGGAGCTGTTTTTT	CASSQEVGPNTGELFF
.	TRBV27	TRBJ1-1	14	many	TGTGCCAGCAGTTATCGACACCCGAACACTGAAGCTTTCTTT	CASSYRHPNTEAFF
TRBD2	TRBV30	TRBJ2-1	17	.	TGTGCCTGGAGTGCCCCGGGGGGAGCGGGAGTGGGGAATGAGCAGTTCTTC	CAWSAPGGAGVGNEQFF
.	TRBV27	TRBJ2-3	15	many	TGTGCCAGCAGATTGGGACCTAGCAACACAGATACGCAGTATTTT	CASRLGPSNTDTQYF
.	TRBV13	TRBJ1-2	14	many	TGTGCCAGCAGCCTCCGGACAGTGGGCTATGGCTACACCTTC	CASSLRTVGYGYTF
.	TRBV2	TRBJ1-5	15	few	TGTGCCAGCAGTGAAATTAGGGTCAGCAATCAGCCCCAGCATTTT	CASSEIRVSNQPQHF